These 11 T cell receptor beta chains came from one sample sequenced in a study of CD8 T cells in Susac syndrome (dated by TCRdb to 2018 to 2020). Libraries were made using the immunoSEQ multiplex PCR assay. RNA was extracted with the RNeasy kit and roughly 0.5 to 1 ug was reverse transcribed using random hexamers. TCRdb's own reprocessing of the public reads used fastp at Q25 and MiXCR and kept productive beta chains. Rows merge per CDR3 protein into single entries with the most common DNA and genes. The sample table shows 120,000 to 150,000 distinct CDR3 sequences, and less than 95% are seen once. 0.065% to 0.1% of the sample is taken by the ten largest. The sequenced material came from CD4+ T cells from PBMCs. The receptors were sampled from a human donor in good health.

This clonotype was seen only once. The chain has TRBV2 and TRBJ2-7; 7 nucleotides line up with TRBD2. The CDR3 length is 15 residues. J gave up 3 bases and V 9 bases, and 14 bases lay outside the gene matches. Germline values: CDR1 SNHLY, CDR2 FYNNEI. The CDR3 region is CASSQGVAGVYEQYF. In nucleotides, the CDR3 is TGTGCCAGTTCGCAGGGCGTGGCGGGAGTCTACGAGCAGTACTTC.

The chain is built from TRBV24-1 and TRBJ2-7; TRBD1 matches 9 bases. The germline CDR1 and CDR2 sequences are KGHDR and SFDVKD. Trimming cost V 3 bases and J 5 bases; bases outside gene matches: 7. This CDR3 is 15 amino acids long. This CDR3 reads CATSDDRGDPHEQYF. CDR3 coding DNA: TGTGCCACCAGTGATGACAGGGGGGATCCCCACGAGCAGTACTTC.

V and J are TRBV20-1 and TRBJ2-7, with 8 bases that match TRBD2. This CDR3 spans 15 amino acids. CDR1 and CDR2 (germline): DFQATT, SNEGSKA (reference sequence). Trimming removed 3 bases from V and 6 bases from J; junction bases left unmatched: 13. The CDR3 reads CSASFWLAGHPEQYF. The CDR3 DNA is TGCAGTGCTAGTTTTTGGCTAGCGGGCCATCCCGAGCAGTACTTC.

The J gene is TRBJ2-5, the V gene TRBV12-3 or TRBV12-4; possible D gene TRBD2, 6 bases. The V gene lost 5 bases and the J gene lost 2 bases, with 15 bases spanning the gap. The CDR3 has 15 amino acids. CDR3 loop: CASSPPGTVQETQYF. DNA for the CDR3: TGTGCCAGCAGTCCCCCCGGGACTGTTCAAGAGACCCAGTACTTC.

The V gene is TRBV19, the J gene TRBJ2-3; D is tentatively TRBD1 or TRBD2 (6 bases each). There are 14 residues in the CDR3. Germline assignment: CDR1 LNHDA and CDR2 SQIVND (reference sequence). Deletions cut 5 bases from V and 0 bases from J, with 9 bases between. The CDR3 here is CASSGGPSTDTQYF. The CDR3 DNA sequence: TGTGCCAGTAGTGGGGGGCCTAGCACAGATACGCAGTATTTT.

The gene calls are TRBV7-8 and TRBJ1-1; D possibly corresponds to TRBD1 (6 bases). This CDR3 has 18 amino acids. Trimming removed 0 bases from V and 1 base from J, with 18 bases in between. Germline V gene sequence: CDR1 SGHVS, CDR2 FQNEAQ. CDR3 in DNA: TGTGCCAGCAGCTTAGCGGAGGAGCTGGGACACCCGAACACTGAAGCTTTCTTT. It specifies CASSLAEELGHPNTEAFF.

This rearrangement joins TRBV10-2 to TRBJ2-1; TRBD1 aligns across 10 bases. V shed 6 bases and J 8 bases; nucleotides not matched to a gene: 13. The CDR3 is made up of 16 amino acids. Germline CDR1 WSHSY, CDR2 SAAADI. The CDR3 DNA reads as TGCGCCAGCAGAGCACTGGGACAGGGGAGAGGAGATGAGCAGTTCTTC. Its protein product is CASRALGQGRGDEQFF.

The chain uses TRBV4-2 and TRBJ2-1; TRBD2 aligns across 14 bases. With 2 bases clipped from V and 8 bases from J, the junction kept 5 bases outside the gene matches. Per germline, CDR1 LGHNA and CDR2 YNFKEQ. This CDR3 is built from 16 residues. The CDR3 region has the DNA TGTGCCAGCAGCCAAACCGGACTAGCGGGAGGTTATGAGCAGTTCTTC. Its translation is CASSQTGLAGGYEQFF.

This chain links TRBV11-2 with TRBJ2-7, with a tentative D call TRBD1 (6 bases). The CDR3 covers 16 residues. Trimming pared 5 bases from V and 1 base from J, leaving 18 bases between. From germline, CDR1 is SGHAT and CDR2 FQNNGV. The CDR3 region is CASSRRDTETSYEQYF. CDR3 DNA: TGTGCCAGCAGCCGAAGGGACACAGAAACTTCCTACGAGCAGTACTTC.

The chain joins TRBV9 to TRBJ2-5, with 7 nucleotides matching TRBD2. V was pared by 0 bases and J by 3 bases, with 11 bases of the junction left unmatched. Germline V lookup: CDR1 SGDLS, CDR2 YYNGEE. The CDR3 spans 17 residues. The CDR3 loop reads CASSVDPAGLMKETQYF. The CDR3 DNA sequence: TGTGCCAGCAGCGTAGACCCCGCGGGACTAATGAAAGAGACCCAGTACTTC.

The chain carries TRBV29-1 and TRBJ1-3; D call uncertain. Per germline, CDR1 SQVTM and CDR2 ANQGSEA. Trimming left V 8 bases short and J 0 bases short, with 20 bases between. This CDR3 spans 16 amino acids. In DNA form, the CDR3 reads TGCAGCCCCACTGGAGTCACCACCAGCTCTGGAAACACCATATATTTT. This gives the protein CSPTGVTTSSGNTIYF.